This record covers a single TCR beta chain. It has no known antigen specificity. One base away there is no much larger clone; base qualities are not given. The trial excluded patients who had a history of autoimmune disease or who were on systemic immunosuppression. Peripheral blood for TCR sequencing was collected from all dose cohorts at baseline, on cycle 4 day 1, and on cycle 7 day 1. The samples were taken from a phase I, first-in-human, multicenter, open-label dose-escalation trial of ivuxolimab. Adults with locally advanced or metastatic melanoma, renal cell carcinoma, hepatocellular carcinoma or head and neck squamous cell carcinoma were enrolled in the trial. Before TCR sequencing, CD4+ and CD8+ T cells were separately sorted from peripheral blood. The data were obtained in a study of OX40 agonist ivuxolimab in advanced cancers. Describing the broader study: Ivuxolimab was a fully human IgG2 agonistic monoclonal antibody targeting the costimulatory receptor OX40 (CD134). Prior anti-PD-1, anti-PD-L1 or anti-CTLA-4 therapy was permitted, and checkpoint inhibitors had been received by about 44% of dose-escalation patients. The paper reports the monotherapy dose-escalation portion (N of about 47 patients) of the phase I ivuxolimab trial. The purpose of peripheral TCRbeta sequencing was to test whether ivuxolimab changed TCR sequence diversity and led to clonal T-cell expansion. Of the roughly 54 dose-escalation patients, hepatocellular carcinoma was present in about 19, melanoma in approximately 15, renal cell carcinoma in 9 and head and neck cancer in 9. Partial responses occurred in three dose-escalation patients: two with cutaneous melanoma and one with hepatocellular carcinoma. Intravenous ivuxolimab was administered to patients every 2 weeks at six dose levels: 0.01, 0.1, 0.3, 1.5, 3 and 10 mg/kg. In the dose-escalation cohort, 75% to 90% of patients were male, and the mean age was 60 years with a range of roughly 20 to 80.

For sequencing of the TCRbeta CDR3 region, genomic DNA was extracted from the sorted cells. The immunoSEQ Assay was used to sequence the TCRbeta CDR3 regions. TCRdb mirrors the immuneACCESS table, restricted to in-frame sequences. Some clones are absent from its copies; in checked studies, under half trace to an unresolved V gene, and the reason for the others is unknown. For this sample the table gives some 35,000 clones, of which less than 85% were detected only once. The ten largest account for about 10% of the sample. A distance of 15 bases separates the germline ends of V and J, which lose 6 bases and 0 bases respectively. Via the germline V gene (reference sequence), CDR1 is MNHEY and CDR2 SMNVEV. The CDR3 goes from the cysteine to the phenylalanine over 15 residues. Only the CDR3 portion is preserved as DNA: 45 bases, with reading frame beginning at the first base. Overall study results and their limits: Partial responders in the 0.1-3.0 mg/kg groups had among the lowest normalized peripheral clonal expansion, especially among CD8+ T cells. After ivuxolimab, CD8+ T cells had more expanded clones than CD4+ T cells on average. Low levels of normalized T-cell clonal expansion were also seen in some patients who did not respond. At doses of 0.1 to 3.0 mg/kg, clonal expansion of both CD4+ and CD8+ blood T cells was observed from baseline to week 6. Antigen specificity was not determined for the clonally expanded peripheral T cells.

Recombination linked TRBV27 to TRBJ2-7; the D gene is possibly TRBD1 or TRBD2, with 6 bases matching each. The specimen comprised CD4+ or CD8+ T cells sorted from blood, sampled in a trial of the OX40 agonist ivuxolimab. The source of this sequence is an adult with an advanced solid tumor such as melanoma, head and neck, liver or kidney cancer. The CDR3 here reads CASSRGTRSSYEQYF. The nucleotides read TGTGCCAGCAGCCGGGGGACAAGGAGCTCCTACGAGCAGTACTTC.